The 20 T cell receptor beta chains presented below share a single source sample, sequenced in a study of T-cell memory formation after mild COVID-19. TCRdb reprocessed the 5' RACE reads with MiXCR, giving one entry per CDR3 protein. The sample yields around 450,000 distinct CDR3 sequences, over 15% seen once. The source material was PBMCs or a T cell subset sorted from them (not recorded which). The receptor set was obtained from an adult woman who had mild COVID-19 (a few samples of this study predate the infection). Cell type and time point are not known.

This clonotype was detected only a few times. Here the CDR3 reads CASSLGTSSSYEQYF. The CDR3 DNA is TGTGCCAGCAGCTTAGGGACTAGCAGCTCCTACGAGCAGTACTTC. This chain links TRBV7-2 with TRBJ2-7; 8 nucleotides line up with TRBD2. Germline CDR1 reads SGHTA; CDR2 reads FQGNSA. V trimming: 1 base; J trimming: 0 bases; junction bases outside the gene matches: 2. The length of the CDR3 is 15 residues.

This chain's CDR3 is CASSRATGGTGELFF. The DNA for the CDR3 is TGTGCCAGCAGCCGCGCAACTGGAGGCACCGGGGAGCTGTTTTTT. The chain combines TRBV6-5 with TRBJ2-2, with D tentatively TRBD2 (5 bases). The CDR3 length is 15 residues. V was shortened by 6 bases and J by 4 bases, with 15 bases between the two germline ends. From germline, CDR1 is MNHEY and CDR2 SVGAGI.

This clonotype was recorded a few times. V usage is TRBV12-3 or TRBV12-4 and J usage is TRBJ1-4; TRBD1 agrees at 7 bases. Losses at the gene ends were 5 bases for V and 2 bases for J; bases not matched to a gene: 8. The CDR3 covers 16 residues. The CDR3 protein is CASSLRTGQTNEKLFF. The CDR3 nucleotides are TGTGCCAGCAGTCTGAGGACAGGCCAGACTAATGAAAAACTGTTTTTT.

The chain employs TRBV4-1 and TRBJ2-3; D possibly corresponds to TRBD2 (5 bases). The ends were cut back, 0 bases at V and 7 bases at J, with 11 bases in the middle. The CDR3 sequence is 14 residues long. CDR1 is MGHRA, CDR2 YSYEKL, per germline. The CDR3 nucleotides are TGCGCCAGCAGCCAAGAAAGAGCGGCAAATACGCAGTATTTT. Its protein product is CASSQERAANTQYF.

This clonotype was observed a handful of times. The gene calls are TRBV24-1 and TRBJ1-1; D unclear. V lost 7 bases to trimming and J lost 4 bases, with 9 bases between them. CDR1 and CDR2 (germline): KGHDR, SFDVKD. The CDR3 extends over 12 amino acids. The DNA for the CDR3 is TGTGCCACCAGCAGGTTTGGCACTGAAGCTTTCTTT. It codes for CATSRFGTEAFF.

The chain employs TRBV16 and TRBJ1-2; D ambiguous. Germline-derived CDR1 and CDR2 are KGHSY and FQNENV. With 1 base removed from V and 4 bases from J, the gap between germline ends came to 13 bases. The length of the CDR3 is 15 residues. The CDR3, as DNA: TGTGCCAGCAGCCAATTTAAGGCAGTTTCCTATGGCTACACCTTC. This codes for CASSQFKAVSYGYTF.

This chain connects TRBV12-3 or TRBV12-4 to TRBJ1-6, with D possibly matching TRBD1 (5 bases). The CDR3 loop spans 18 amino acids. The V end lost 4 bases, the J end lost 9 bases, and 25 bases lay between the germline ends. This CDR3 reads CASSSTPGSPAIASPLHF. CDR3 sequence (DNA): TGTGCCAGCAGTTCAACCCCAGGGTCCCCCGCTATTGCTTCACCCCTCCACTTT.

The sample holds a few counts of this clonotype. The gene calls are TRBV7-8 and TRBJ2-1; D call uncertain. Germline loops: CDR1 SGHVS, CDR2 FQNEAQ. The CDR3 is made up of 14 amino acids. With 5 bases removed from V and 7 bases from J, the gap between germline ends came to 15 bases. The CDR3 DNA sequence: TGTGCCAGCAGCCCGCTCGGCCCGGATAATGAGCAGTTCTTC. This gives the protein CASSPLGPDNEQFF.

The rearrangement uses TRBV7-2 and TRBJ2-7; the D is unclear. Germline-derived CDR1 and CDR2 are SGHTA and FQGNSA. V was cut by 1 base and J by 5 bases, with 12 bases left in between. This CDR3 spans 14 amino acids. The CDR3 region has the DNA TGTGCCAGCAGCTTAGACGGCTGGATCGACGAGCAGTACTTC. Protein product: CASSLDGWIDEQYF. Using reference TRBV7-2 and TRBJ2-7 for the parts outside the CDR3, the full variable domain is GAGVSQSPSNKVTEKGKDVELRCDPISGHTALYWYRQSLGQGLEFLIYFQGNSAPDKSGLPSDRFSAERTGGSVSTLTIQRTQQEDSAVYLCASSLDGWIDEQYFGPGTRLTVT.

The CDR3 protein is CASSLSIAGGKETQYF. In DNA form, the CDR3 reads TGTGCCAGCAGCTTATCTATAGCGGGGGGAAAAGAGACCCAGTACTTC. This chain links TRBV7-8 with TRBJ2-5; 10 bases are a match to TRBD2. This CDR3 has 16 amino acids. Germline values: CDR1 SGHVS, CDR2 FQNEAQ. J lost 3 bases, V lost 2 bases, and 6 bases had no gene match. The full variable domain, rest sourced from reference TRBV7-8 and TRBJ2-5, is GAGVSQSPRYKVAKRGQDVALRCDPISGHVSLFWYQQALGQGPEFLTYFQNEAQLDKSGLPSDRFFAERPEGSVSTLKIQRTQQEDSAVYLCASSLSIAGGKETQYFGPGTRLLVL.

The chain employs TRBV7-6 and TRBJ2-1, with a weak D call TRBD2 (6 bases). The CDR3 sequence is 16 residues long. Germline CDR1 and CDR2: SGHVS and FNYEAQ. V gave up 1 base and J gave up 1 base, with 11 bases separating them. CDR3 nucleotide sequence: TGTGCCAGCAGCTTAGACCTGGGGAGGTCCTACAATGAGCAGTTCTTC. This encodes CASSLDLGRSYNEQFF.

The CDR3, as DNA: TGCAGTGCTAGCAGGGGGCGGGTCGACACTGAAGCTTTCTTT. It codes for CSASRGRVDTEAFF. The genes are TRBV20-1 and TRBJ1-1, with TRBD1 matching over 8 bases. The CDR3 totals 14 residues. The germline V gene encodes CDR1 DFQATT and CDR2 SNEGSKA (reference sequence). V shed 3 bases, J shed 3 bases, and the junction held 6 bases outside the gene matches.

V usage is TRBV12-3 or TRBV12-4 and J usage is TRBJ2-1; D unresolved. Trimming stripped 6 bases from V and 4 bases from J, with 7 bases between. This CDR3 contains 12 residues. CDR3 region: CASRSWYNEQFF. The CDR3 nucleotides are TGTGCCAGCAGATCATGGTACAATGAGCAGTTCTTC.

V and J are TRBV2 and TRBJ1-5; the D is unclear. The V end lost 8 bases, the J end lost 6 bases, and 17 bases lay between the germline ends. The CDR3 extends over 14 amino acids. The germline V gene has CDR1 SNHLY and CDR2 FYNNEI. CDR3 DNA: TGTGCCAGCGCTCCCGACGGGCCGAGTCAGCCCCAGCATTTT. This codes for CASAPDGPSQPQHF. The whole variable domain, filled in from reference TRBV2 and TRBJ1-5, reads EPEVTQTPSHQVTQMGQEVILRCVPISNHLYFYWYRQILGQKVEFLVSFYNNEISEKSEIFDDQFSVERPDGSNFTLKIRSTKLEDSAMYFCASAPDGPSQPQHFGDGTRLSIL.

This clonotype was seen only a few times. The chain links TRBV7-9 to TRBJ1-2, with unresolved D. This CDR3 comprises 13 residues. Germline V gene lookup returns CDR1 SEHNR and CDR2 FQNEAQ (reference sequence). Trimming took off 3 bases at V and 6 bases at J, with 11 bases between the two ends. CDR3 coding DNA: TGTGCCAGCAGCTTCGAGATGGAAAATGGCTACACCTTC. Protein sequence: CASSFEMENGYTF.

The chain employs TRBV20-1 and TRBJ2-5, with D perhaps TRBD2 (6 bases). Germline values: CDR1 DFQATT, CDR2 SNEGSKA (reference sequence). The V and J ends lost 3 bases and 2 bases respectively, with 13 bases between them. CDR3 length: 14 amino acids. CDR3 residues: CSASGEESQETQYF. The CDR3 DNA follows: TGCAGTGCTAGTGGGGAGGAGTCACAAGAGACCCAGTACTTC.

This clonotype was recorded a few times. V is TRBV27 and J is TRBJ1-5; perhaps TRBD1 as D (5 bases). Between the trimmed V and J ends, which lost 2 bases and 4 bases, there was a span of 18 bases. The CDR3 covers 17 residues. Germline CDR1 MNHEY, CDR2 SMNVEV (reference sequence). CDR3 in amino acids: CASSLKGAARGNQPQHF. As DNA, the CDR3 is TGTGCCAGCAGTTTAAAAGGGGCCGCTAGAGGAAATCAGCCCCAGCATTTT.

The chain combines TRBV7-2 with TRBJ1-3, with D unclear. Trimming removed 5 bases from V and 4 bases from J, with 6 bases in between. The V gene's germline CDR1 is SGHTA and CDR2 FQGNSA. This CDR3 has 12 amino acids. For the CDR3, the DNA is TGTGCCAGCAGCGAGGCGGGAAACACCATATATTTT. It codes for CASSEAGNTIYF.

This sequence joins TRBV7-2 and TRBJ1-2; D is undetermined. Germline V CDR1 and CDR2: SGHTA, FQGNSA. V was shortened by 1 base and J by 5 bases, with 11 bases between the two germline ends. The length of the CDR3 is 14 residues. CDR3 residues: CASSLEDVMYGYTF. DNA for the CDR3: TGTGCCAGCAGCTTAGAAGACGTGATGTATGGCTACACCTTC.

This clonotype was counted between two and nine times. The chain has TRBV4-1 and TRBJ1-5; D unresolved. The CDR3 is 16 residues long. CDR1 and CDR2 (germline): MGHRA, YSYEKL. V shed 1 base and J shed 4 bases, with 14 bases lying between them. The CDR3 DNA reads as TGCGCCAGCAGCCAAGTATCGGCCGAAGTTAATCAGCCCCAGCATTTT. It yields the protein CASSQVSAEVNQPQHF.